These 3 T cell receptor beta chains were sequenced from one sample in a study of blood T cell repertoires in COVID-19. Assay used: immunoSEQ multiplex PCR; TCRdb lists only in-frame clones, some missing. Of 88,000 or so clones in the sample, roughly four fifths were seen once. Sample: peripheral blood. The receptors derive from a human donor in a cohort sampled during active COVID-19.

This chain uses TRBV2 with TRBJ1-6; D is uncertain. In germline, CDR1 is SNHLY, CDR2 FYNNEI. V lost 0 bases, J lost 7 bases, and 10 bases lay in between. The CDR3 spans 15 residues. CDR3 in DNA: TGTGCCAGCAGTGAAGCGCGGCGTCAAAATTCACCCCTCCACTTT. Its protein product is CASSEARRQNSPLHF. Together with reference TRBV2 and TRBJ1-6, the CDR3 gives the full variable domain: EPEVTQTPSHQVTQMGQEVILRCVPISNHLYFYWYRQILGQKVEFLVSFYNNEISEKSEIFDDQFSVERPDGSNFTLKIRSTKLEDSAMYFCASSEARRQNSPLHFGNGTRLTVT.

This chain connects TRBV5-1 to TRBJ2-7; 11 positions agree with TRBD1. The CDR3 runs to 15 residues. The germline V gene has CDR1 SGHRS and CDR2 YFSETQ. V shed 4 bases and J 4 bases; nucleotides not matched to a gene: 7. The CDR3 bases are TGCGCCAGCAGCCGCTCCGGACAGGGGGCGTACGAGCAGTACTTC. Protein: CASSRSGQGAYEQYF. Looking up the rest from reference TRBV5-1 and TRBJ2-7 gives the full variable domain: KAGVTQTPRYLIKTRGQQVTLSCSPISGHRSVSWYQQTPGQGLQFLFEYFSETQRNKGNFPGRFSGRQFSNSRSEMNVSTLELGDSALYLCASSRSGQGAYEQYFGPGTRLTVT.

This chain uses TRBV6-5 with TRBJ1-3, with D unresolved. V was trimmed by 7 bases and J by 3 bases, leaving 7 bases between them. CDR1 is MNHEY and CDR2 is SVGAGI in the germline V gene. The length of the CDR3 is 12 residues. CDR3 sequence: CASILVGNTIYF. CDR3 nucleotides: TGTGCCAGCATCCTCGTTGGAAACACCATATATTTT.